These 17 T cell receptor beta chains were all obtained from the same sample, sequenced in a study of T cells expressing NK-cell markers (dated by TCRdb to 2019 to 2021). The library came from 5' RACE. TCRdb records Illumina HiSeq 2000 as the sequencer. The reads, reprocessed by TCRdb, yield one row per CDR3 protein sequence and no DNA. The sample table holds a few hundred thousand distinct CDR3 sequences. Of the sample, 4% to 6.5% falls within the top ten clones. The sequenced sample consisted of blood T cells: a sorted CD56 or NKG2C T cell subset, CD4+ or CD8+ T cells, or bulk PBMC T cells (not recorded which). Receptors originate from a man aged 18 to 69 in good health.

The chain combines TRBV6-1 with TRBJ1-1; TCRdb's D gene call, TRBD1, goes unchecked for lack of DNA. CDR1 is MNHNS, CDR2 SASEGT, per germline. The CDR3 spans 14 residues. CDR3 residues: CASSPGQGDTEAFF.

The V call is TRBV3-1, the J call TRBJ2-3. The germline gives CDR1 LGHDT, CDR2 YNNKEL (reference sequence). There are 14 residues in the CDR3. The CDR3 protein is CASSRGRHADTQYF.

The chain combines TRBV5-6 with TRBJ1-6. The CDR3 spans 18 residues. CDR1 is SGHDT, CDR2 YYEEEE, per germline. This CDR3 reads CASSLSGFSATYNSPLHF.

The chain links TRBV7-2 to TRBJ1-4; checking the TCRdb D call of TRBD1 is not possible without DNA. The CDR3 runs 15 residues. CDR1 is SGHTA, CDR2 FQGNSA, per germline. The CDR3: CASSYTGTGERKLFF.

The V gene is TRBV18, the J gene TRBJ2-3. The CDR3 loop spans 14 amino acids. Looked up from germline, CDR1 is KGHSH and CDR2 is LQKENI. CDR3 amino acids: CASSPAGSTDTQYF.

This chain connects TRBV9 to TRBJ1-4. The CDR3 is 14 residues long. CDR1 is SGDLS and CDR2 is YYNGEE in the germline V gene. CDR3 protein: CASSTGTAGEKLFF.

The chain recombines TRBV6-6 with TRBJ2-2; there is no DNA to check the TCRdb D call of TRBD1. The CDR3 runs 13 residues. In germline, CDR1 is MNHNY, CDR2 SVGAGI (reference sequence). CDR3 protein: CASRDINTGELFF.

This chain connects TRBV5-6 to TRBJ2-3; TCRdb names TRBD1, which stays unverified in the absence of DNA. The CDR3 has 14 residues. Germline CDR1 and CDR2: SGHDT and YYEEEE. The CDR3: CASSPRQGRDTQYF.

This rearrangement joins TRBV7-9 to TRBJ2-2; no DNA is available, so the TRBD1 call from TCRdb remains unchecked. The CDR3 loop spans 14 amino acids. Germline-derived CDR1 and CDR2 are SEHNR and FQNEAQ (reference sequence). The CDR3 sequence is CASSRTGYGGELFF.

The CDR3 spells CASSLSAGGRYEQYF. The chain links TRBV5-8 to TRBJ2-7; the TCRdb call, TRBD2, lacks DNA for checking. The CDR3 totals 15 residues. CDR1 and CDR2 (germline): SGHTS, YDEGEE.

This chain joins TRBV12-3 or TRBV12-4 and TRBJ2-1; TCRdb's assignment of TRBD1 cannot be checked, as there is no DNA. The CDR3 runs 16 residues. The CDR3 region is CASRHPLGRGSDEQFF.

The chain recombines TRBV5-1 with TRBJ1-1; TCRdb outputs TRBD1, but without DNA this stays unchecked. The germline gives CDR1 SGHRS, CDR2 YFSETQ. The CDR3 has 19 residues. The CDR3 region is CASSLTGTGRSNMNTEAFF. Combining the CDR3 with reference TRBV5-1 and TRBJ1-1 gives the whole variable domain KAGVTQTPRYLIKTRGQQVTLSCSPISGHRSVSWYQQTPGQGLQFLFEYFSETQRNKGNFPGRFSGRQFSNSRSEMNVSTLELGDSALYLCASSLTGTGRSNMNTEAFFGQGTRLTVV.

This chain joins TRBV7-9 and TRBJ2-6. The V gene's germline CDR1 is SEHNR and CDR2 FQNEAQ (reference sequence). CDR3 size: 11 residues. CDR3: CASSLEIFLTF.

The chain uses TRBV18 and TRBJ2-2; TCRdb picks TRBD1, but there is no DNA to check that call. Per germline, CDR1 KGHSH and CDR2 LQKENI. CDR3 length equals 15 residues. The CDR3 region is CASSPLTGSSGELFF.

V and J are TRBV27 and TRBJ1-4. CDR3 length: 15 residues. Per the germline V gene, CDR1 is MNHEY and CDR2 is SMNVEV (reference sequence). This CDR3 reads CASSSLGEGGEKLFF. Drawing the rest from reference TRBV27 and TRBJ1-4, the complete variable domain is EAQVTQNPRYLITVTGKKLTVTCSQNMNHEYMSWYRQDPGLGLRQIYYSMNVEVTDKGDVPEGYKVSRKEKRNFPLILESPSPNQTSLYFCASSSLGEGGEKLFFGSGTQLSVL.

This chain links TRBV12-3 or TRBV12-4 with TRBJ1-2; TCRdb names TRBD1, which stays unverified in the absence of DNA. The CDR3 totals 14 residues. The CDR3 region is CASSLDRGKTGYTF.

The chain employs TRBV7-6 and TRBJ1-2. The CDR3 has 13 residues. Germline CDR1 and CDR2: SGHVS and FNYEAQ. The CDR3 loop reads CASSWAVTYGYTF.